These 16 T cell receptor beta chains were all obtained from the same sample, sequenced in a study of blood T cell repertoires in COVID-19. Repertoires were generated with immunoSEQ multiplex PCR, while TCRdb's copy carries only in-frame clones and drops some. The table lists approximately 260,000 clones, over 80% of them singletons. The sequenced material came from peripheral blood. The source of these receptors is a woman in her sixties or seventies with COVID-19, enrolled during active disease.

The CDR3 nucleotides are TGCGCCAGCAGCCAAGATGGTGCCAGGCCTATCTCTGGGGCCAACGTCCTGACTTTC. Encoded protein: CASSQDGARPISGANVLTF. J is TRBJ2-6 and V is TRBV4-1; D gene unclear. Trimming removed 0 bases at V and 0 bases at J, with 15 bases between. Germline CDR1 and CDR2: MGHRA and YSYEKL. The CDR3 loop spans 19 amino acids.

The chain is built from TRBV28 and TRBJ1-4; tentative D call: TRBD1 (5 bases). The V gene's germline CDR1 is MDHEN and CDR2 SYDVKM. The CDR3 consists of 15 residues. Deletions cut 3 bases from V and 4 bases from J, with 12 bases between. CDR3 in DNA: TGTGCCAGCAGTTTTCTCCAGGGCAGTAATGAAAAACTGTTTTTT. Its protein is CASSFLQGSNEKLFF.

The chain combines TRBV29-1 with TRBJ2-2, with D possibly being TRBD1 (5 bases). Germline V gene sequence: CDR1 SQVTM, CDR2 ANQGSEA. Trimming stripped 7 bases from V and 6 bases from J, with 18 bases between. The CDR3 runs 14 residues. This chain's CDR3 is CSAAGIGDAGELFF. The CDR3 nucleotides read TGCAGCGCCGCAGGGATAGGAGATGCCGGGGAGCTGTTTTTT.

J is TRBJ2-5 and V is TRBV5-1; the D gene is possibly TRBD1 (6 bases). Deletions cut 0 bases from V and 2 bases from J, with 11 bases between. Germline lookup yields CDR1 SGHRS and CDR2 YFSETQ. This CDR3 is built from 15 residues. The chain's CDR3 is CASSLGGGIQETQYF. Here the CDR3 DNA reads TGCGCCAGCAGCTTGGGTGGGGGCATTCAAGAGACCCAGTACTTC.

The chain has TRBV5-4 and TRBJ2-3; D not resolved. This CDR3 has 12 residues. With 4 bases removed from V and 2 bases from J, the gap between germline ends came to 5 bases. Germline V CDR1 and CDR2: SGHNT, YYREEE (reference sequence). The DNA for the CDR3 is TGTGCCAGCAGCGGCTCCACAGATACGCAGTATTTT. Amino acid sequence: CASSGSTDTQYF. Combining the CDR3 with reference TRBV5-4 and TRBJ2-3 gives the whole variable domain ETGVTQSPTHLIKTRGQQVTLRCSSQSGHNTVSWYQQALGQGPQFIFQYYREEENGRGNFPPRFSGLQFPNYSSELNVNALELDDSALYLCASSGSTDTQYFGPGTRLTVL.

The CDR3 DNA reads TGCGCCAGCAGCCAAGGGACTAGCGGGAGTTATGAGCAGTTCTTC. Residues: CASSQGTSGSYEQFF. The chain employs TRBV5-1 and TRBJ2-1, with 14 bases lining up with TRBD2. CDR3 length: 15 amino acids. Per the germline V gene, CDR1 is SGHRS and CDR2 is YFSETQ. The trim removed 4 bases at V and 8 bases at J, leaving 5 bases unmatched.

This chain uses TRBV24-1 with TRBJ2-1; D ambiguous. The CDR3 is made up of 11 amino acids. In germline, CDR1 is KGHDR, CDR2 SFDVKD. Trimming cost V 2 bases and J 8 bases, with 3 bases left between them. The CDR3 sequence is CATSDSYEQFF. DNA of the CDR3: TGTGCCACCAGTGATTCATATGAGCAGTTCTTC.

The genes are TRBV14 and TRBJ1-2, with D unclear. The CDR3 spans 15 residues. The V end was cut by 0 bases, the J end by 2 bases, with 10 bases between. CDR1 is SGHDN, CDR2 FVKESK, per germline. DNA for the CDR3: TGTGCCAGCAGCCAAGACATCGCGGAAAACTATGGCTACACCTTC. Its protein product is CASSQDIAENYGYTF.

This rearrangement joins TRBV7-3 to TRBJ2-7, with TRBD1 identical over 8 bases. Trimming cost V 6 bases and J 0 bases; bases outside gene matches: 19. The CDR3 has 19 amino acids. In germline, CDR1 is SGHTA, CDR2 FQGTGA. CDR3 bases: TGTGCCAGCAGTTACATCCGTGACAGGGGTATCTCCCTCTCCTACGAGCAGTACTTC. As protein: CASSYIRDRGISLSYEQYF.

The V gene is TRBV11-2, the J gene TRBJ2-1; the D gene is possibly TRBD2 (5 bases). The CDR3 sequence is 13 residues long. The V end was cut by 7 bases, the J end by 3 bases, with 10 bases between. Germline V gives CDR1 SGHAT, CDR2 FQNNGV. As DNA, the CDR3 is TGTGCCAGCAATACGGGAAACTACAATGAGCAGTTCTTC. Protein: CASNTGNYNEQFF.

In its sample, this clone was seen once. The J gene is TRBJ1-2, the V gene TRBV19; no firm D call. CDR3 length: 12 residues. CDR1 is LNHDA, CDR2 SQIVND, per germline (reference sequence). Trimming took off 4 bases at V and 8 bases at J, with 11 bases between the two ends. CDR3 amino acids: CASSTGTRGYTF. In DNA form, the CDR3 reads TGTGCCAGTAGTACGGGTACGCGAGGCTACACCTTC.

The CDR3 DNA reads as TGTGCCAGCAGTTACTCCCAGGGATCGTACGAGCAGTACTTC. This translates into CASSYSQGSYEQYF. The chain links TRBV6-5 to TRBJ2-7; D possibly corresponds to TRBD1 (5 bases). CDR1 MNHEY and CDR2 SVGAGI come from the germline V gene. V was trimmed by 0 bases and J by 4 bases, leaving 10 bases between them. This CDR3 has 14 amino acids.

The gene calls are TRBV15 and TRBJ2-3; TRBD1 matches 7 bases. Trimming cost V 2 bases and J 3 bases; bases outside gene matches: 14. The CDR3 totals 18 residues. CDR1 is LNHNV, CDR2 YYDKDF, per germline (reference sequence). In DNA form, the CDR3 reads TGTGCCACCAGCAGACAAAGGGCAAGGCAGGGGGTGACAGATACGCAGTATTTT. Its translation is CATSRQRARQGVTDTQYF.

The chain has TRBV5-6 and TRBJ2-5; 7 bases are shared with TRBD2. The ends lost 6 bases at V and 3 bases at J; junction bases unmatched: 8. The germline gives CDR1 SGHDT, CDR2 YYEEEE. This CDR3 contains 14 residues. Here the CDR3 DNA reads TGTGCCAGCACTCGGGGGGTAGTGAAAGAGACCCAGTACTTC. It encodes CASTRGVVKETQYF. The full variable domain, in which reference TRBV5-6 and TRBJ2-5 provide the parts outside the CDR3, is DAGVTQSPTHLIKTRGQQVTLRCSPKSGHDTVSWYQQALGQGPQFIFQYYEEEERQRGNFPDRFSGHQFPNYSSELNVNALLLGDSALYLCASTRGVVKETQYFGPGTRLLVL.

In its sample, this clone was seen once. The chain carries TRBV19 and TRBJ2-2, with D possibly matching TRBD1 (5 bases). CDR1 and CDR2 (germline): LNHDA, SQIVND (reference sequence). Trimming removed 4 bases at V and 2 bases at J, with 11 bases between. The CDR3 runs 15 residues. The CDR3 reads CASSTRGLNTGELFF. The CDR3 nucleotides are TGTGCCAGTAGTACTAGGGGTCTAAACACCGGGGAGCTGTTTTTT.

The chain couples TRBV19 to TRBJ1-4; D possibly corresponds to TRBD1 (5 bases). Per germline, CDR1 LNHDA and CDR2 SQIVND (reference sequence). The V end lost 5 bases, the J end lost 0 bases, and 16 bases lay between the germline ends. This CDR3 has 17 residues. CDR3 nucleotides: TGTGCCAGTAGTCGGCCGCAGGGAGGTGCAACTAATGAAAAACTGTTTTTT. It encodes CASSRPQGGATNEKLFF.